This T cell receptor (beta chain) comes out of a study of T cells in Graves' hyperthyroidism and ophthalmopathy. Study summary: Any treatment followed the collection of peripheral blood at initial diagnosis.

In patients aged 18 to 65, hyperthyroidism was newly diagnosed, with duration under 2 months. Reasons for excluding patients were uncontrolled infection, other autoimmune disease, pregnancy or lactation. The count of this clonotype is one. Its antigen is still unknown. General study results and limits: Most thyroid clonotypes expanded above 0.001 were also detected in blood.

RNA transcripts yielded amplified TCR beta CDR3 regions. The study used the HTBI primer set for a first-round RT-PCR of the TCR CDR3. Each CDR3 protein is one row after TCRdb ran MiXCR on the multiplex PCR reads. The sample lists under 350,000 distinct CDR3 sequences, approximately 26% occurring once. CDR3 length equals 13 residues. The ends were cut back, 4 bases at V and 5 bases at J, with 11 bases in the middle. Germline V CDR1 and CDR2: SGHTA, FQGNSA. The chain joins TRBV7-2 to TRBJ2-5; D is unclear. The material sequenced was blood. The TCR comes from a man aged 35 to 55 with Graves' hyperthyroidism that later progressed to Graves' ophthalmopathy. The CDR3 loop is CASSSLGPETQYF. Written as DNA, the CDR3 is TGTGCCAGCAGCTCCCTGGGCCCCGAGACCCAGTACTTC.